The subject of this entry is one TCR beta chain. Its antigen remains unidentified. The record originates from a study of Graves' ophthalmopathy and Graves' hyperthyroidism. Across the whole study: Upon initial diagnosis and before any treatment, peripheral blood was collected.

V shed 0 bases and J shed 7 bases, with 19 bases lying between them. Germline CDR1 and CDR2: SGDLS and YYNGEE. The CDR3 length is 16 residues. RNA served as the template for amplifying TCR beta CDR3 regions. In the first round, RT-PCR was carried out with HTBI primers, and a multiplex PCR formed the second round. From the multiplex PCR reads, TCRdb called clonotypes with MiXCR, one entry per CDR3 protein. The sample shows hundreds of thousands of distinct CDR3 sequences, approximately 39% of them seen only once. Pregnancy or lactation, uncontrolled infections and other autoimmune diseases were grounds for excluding patients. Study findings and constraints: The authors also found most expanded thyroid clonotypes above 0.001 frequency in blood. In separating ophthalmopathy from stable hyperthyroidism, a 13-signature model achieved approximately 91% sensitivity and 75% to 84% specificity.

The rearrangement joins TRBV9 to TRBJ1-1; TRBD1 might be the D (5 bases). The material sequenced was peripheral blood. This sequence originates from an adult man with Graves' ophthalmopathy. Here the CDR3 DNA reads TGTGCCAGCAGCGTAGAGGGACTGGTACCCGGGGATGAAGCTTTCTTT. Encoded protein: CASSVEGLVPGDEAFF. The whole variable domain, remainder taken from reference TRBV9 and TRBJ1-1, is DSGVTQTPKHLITATGQRVTLRCSPRSGDLSVYWYQQSLDQGLQFLIQYYNGEERAKGNILERFSAQQFPDLHSELNLSSLELGDSALYFCASSVEGLVPGDEAFFGQGTRLTVV.